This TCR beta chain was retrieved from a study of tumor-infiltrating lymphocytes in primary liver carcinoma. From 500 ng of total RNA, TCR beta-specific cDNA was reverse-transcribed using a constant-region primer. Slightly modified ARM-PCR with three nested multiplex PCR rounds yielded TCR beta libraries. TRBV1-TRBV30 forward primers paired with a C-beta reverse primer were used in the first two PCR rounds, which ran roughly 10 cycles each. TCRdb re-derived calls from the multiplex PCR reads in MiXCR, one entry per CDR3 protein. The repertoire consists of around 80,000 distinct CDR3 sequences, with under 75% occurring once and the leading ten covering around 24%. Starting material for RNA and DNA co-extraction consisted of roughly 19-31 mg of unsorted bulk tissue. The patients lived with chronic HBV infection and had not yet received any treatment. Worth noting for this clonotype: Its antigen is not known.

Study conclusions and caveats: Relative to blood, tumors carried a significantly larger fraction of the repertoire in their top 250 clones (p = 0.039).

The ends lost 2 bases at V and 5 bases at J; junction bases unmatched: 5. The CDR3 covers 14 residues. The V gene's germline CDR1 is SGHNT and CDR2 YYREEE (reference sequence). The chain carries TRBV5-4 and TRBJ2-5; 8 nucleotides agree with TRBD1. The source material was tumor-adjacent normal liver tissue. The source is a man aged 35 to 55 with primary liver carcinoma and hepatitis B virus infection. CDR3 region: CASSLQGVRETQYF. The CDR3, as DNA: TGTGCCAGCAGCTTACAGGGGGTAAGGGAGACCCAGTACTTC.